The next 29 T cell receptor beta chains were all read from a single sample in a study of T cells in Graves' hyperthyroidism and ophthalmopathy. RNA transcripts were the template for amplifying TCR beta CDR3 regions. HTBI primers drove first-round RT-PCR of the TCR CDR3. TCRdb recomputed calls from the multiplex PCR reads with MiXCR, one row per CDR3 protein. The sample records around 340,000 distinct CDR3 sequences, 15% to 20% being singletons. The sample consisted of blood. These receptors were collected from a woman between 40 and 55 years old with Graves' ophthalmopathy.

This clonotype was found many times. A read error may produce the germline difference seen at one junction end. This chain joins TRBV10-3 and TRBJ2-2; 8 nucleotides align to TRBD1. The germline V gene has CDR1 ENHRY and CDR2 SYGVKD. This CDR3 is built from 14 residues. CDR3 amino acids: CAISTGQDTGELLF. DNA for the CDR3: TGTGCCATCAGTACGGGACAGGACACCGGGGAGCTGCTTTTT.

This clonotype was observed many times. The CDR3 DNA reads TGTGCCACCAGCAGAGCACCCTTCCTTCAAGAGACCCAGTACTTC. Amino acid sequence: CATSRAPFLQETQYF. The V gene is TRBV15, the J gene TRBJ2-5; D not resolved. Germline-derived CDR1 and CDR2 are LNHNV and YYDKDF (reference sequence). The CDR3 length is 15 residues. V was pared by 1 base and J by 2 bases, with 11 bases between.

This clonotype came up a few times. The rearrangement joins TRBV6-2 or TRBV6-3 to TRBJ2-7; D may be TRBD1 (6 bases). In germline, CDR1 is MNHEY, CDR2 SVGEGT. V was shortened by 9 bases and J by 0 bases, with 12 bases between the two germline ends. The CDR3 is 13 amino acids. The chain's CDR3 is CASSRGHSYEQYF. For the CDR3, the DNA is TGTGCCAGTTCCAGGGGCCACTCCTACGAGCAGTACTTC.

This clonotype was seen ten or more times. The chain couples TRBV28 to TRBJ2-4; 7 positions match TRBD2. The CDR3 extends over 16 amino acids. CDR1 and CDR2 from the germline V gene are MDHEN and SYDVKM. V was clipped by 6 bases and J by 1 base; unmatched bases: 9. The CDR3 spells CASSDTNSGAKNIQYF. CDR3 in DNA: TGTGCCAGCAGCGACACCAATAGCGGGGCCAAAAACATTCAGTACTTC.

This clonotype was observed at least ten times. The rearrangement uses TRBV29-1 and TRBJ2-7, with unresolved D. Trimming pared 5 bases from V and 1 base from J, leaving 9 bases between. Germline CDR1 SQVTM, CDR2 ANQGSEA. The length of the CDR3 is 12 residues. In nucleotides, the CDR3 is TGCAGCGTTTTGGGAACATCCTACGAGCAGTACTTC. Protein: CSVLGTSYEQYF.

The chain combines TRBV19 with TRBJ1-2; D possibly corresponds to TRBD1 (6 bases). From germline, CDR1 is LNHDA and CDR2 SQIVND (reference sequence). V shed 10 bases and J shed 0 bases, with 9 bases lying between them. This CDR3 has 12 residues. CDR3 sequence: CATRQANYGYTF. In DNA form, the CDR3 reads TGTGCCACTCGACAGGCTAACTATGGCTACACCTTC.

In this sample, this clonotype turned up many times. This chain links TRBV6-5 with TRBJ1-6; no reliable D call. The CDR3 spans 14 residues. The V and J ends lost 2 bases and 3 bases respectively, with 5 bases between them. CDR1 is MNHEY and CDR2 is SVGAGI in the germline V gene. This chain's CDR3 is CASSYDGYNSPLHF. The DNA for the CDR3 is TGTGCCAGCAGTTACGACGGCTATAATTCACCCCTCCACTTT.

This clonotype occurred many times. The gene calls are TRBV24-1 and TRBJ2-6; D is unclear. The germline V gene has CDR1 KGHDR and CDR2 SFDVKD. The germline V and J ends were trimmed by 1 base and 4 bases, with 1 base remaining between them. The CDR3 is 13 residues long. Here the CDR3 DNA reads TGTGCCACCAGTGATTTAGGGGCCAACGTCCTGACTTTC. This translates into CATSDLGANVLTF.

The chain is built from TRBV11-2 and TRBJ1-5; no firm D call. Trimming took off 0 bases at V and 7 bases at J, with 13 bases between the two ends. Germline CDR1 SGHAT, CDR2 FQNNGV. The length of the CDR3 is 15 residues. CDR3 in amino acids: CASSLDGVLGQPQHF. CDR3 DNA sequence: TGTGCCAGCAGCTTAGATGGGGTTCTAGGACAGCCCCAGCATTTT.

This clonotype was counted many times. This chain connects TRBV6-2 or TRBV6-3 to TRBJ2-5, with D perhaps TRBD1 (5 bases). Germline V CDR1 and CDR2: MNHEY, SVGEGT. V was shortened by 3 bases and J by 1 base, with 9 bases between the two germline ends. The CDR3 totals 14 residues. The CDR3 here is CASSYPRVQETQYF. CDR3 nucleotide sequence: TGTGCCAGCAGTTATCCCAGGGTCCAAGAGACCCAGTACTTC.

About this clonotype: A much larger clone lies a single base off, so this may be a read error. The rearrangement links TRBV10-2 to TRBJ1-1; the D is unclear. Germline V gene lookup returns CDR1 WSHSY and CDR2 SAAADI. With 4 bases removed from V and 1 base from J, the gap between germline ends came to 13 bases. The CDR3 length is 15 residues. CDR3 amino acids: CASSVHLAANTEAFF. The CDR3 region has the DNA TGCGCCAGCAGTGTACACCTGGCAGCGAACACTGAAGCTTTCTTT.

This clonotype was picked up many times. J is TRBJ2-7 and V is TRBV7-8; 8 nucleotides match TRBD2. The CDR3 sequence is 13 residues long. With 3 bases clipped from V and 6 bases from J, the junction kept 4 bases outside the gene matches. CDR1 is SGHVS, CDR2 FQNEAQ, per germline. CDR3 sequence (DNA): TGTGCCAGCAGCTTTCCGGGAGGGGTCGAGCAGTACTTC. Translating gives CASSFPGGVEQYF.

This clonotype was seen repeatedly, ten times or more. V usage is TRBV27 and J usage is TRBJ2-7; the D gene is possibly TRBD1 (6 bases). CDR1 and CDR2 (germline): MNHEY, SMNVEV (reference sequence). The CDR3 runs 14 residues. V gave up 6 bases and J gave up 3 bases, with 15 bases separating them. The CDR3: CASSEATGDYEQYF. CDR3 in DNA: TGTGCCAGCAGCGAAGCGACAGGAGACTACGAGCAGTACTTC.

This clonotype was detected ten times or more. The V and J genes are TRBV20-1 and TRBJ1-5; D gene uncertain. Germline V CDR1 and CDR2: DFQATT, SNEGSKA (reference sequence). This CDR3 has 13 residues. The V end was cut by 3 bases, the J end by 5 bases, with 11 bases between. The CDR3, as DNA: TGCAGTGCTAGTCGGGGTGAGGATCAGCCCCAGCATTTT. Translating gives CSASRGEDQPQHF.

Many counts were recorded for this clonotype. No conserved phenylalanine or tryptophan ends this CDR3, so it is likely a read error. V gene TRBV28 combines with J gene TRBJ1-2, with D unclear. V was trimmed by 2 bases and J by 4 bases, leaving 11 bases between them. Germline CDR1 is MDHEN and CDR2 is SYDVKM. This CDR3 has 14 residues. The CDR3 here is CASSLMSVFYGYTL. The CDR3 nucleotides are TGTGCCAGCAGTTTAATGTCCGTATTCTATGGCTACACCCTC.

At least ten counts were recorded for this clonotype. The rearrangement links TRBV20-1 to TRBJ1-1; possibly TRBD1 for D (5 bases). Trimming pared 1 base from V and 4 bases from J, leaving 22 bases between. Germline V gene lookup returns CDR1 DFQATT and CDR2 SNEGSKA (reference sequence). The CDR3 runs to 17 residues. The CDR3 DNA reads TGCAGTGCTAGAGCCCAGTTAGGGAGGGGAAGCAGCACTGAAGCTTTCTTT. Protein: CSARAQLGRGSSTEAFF.

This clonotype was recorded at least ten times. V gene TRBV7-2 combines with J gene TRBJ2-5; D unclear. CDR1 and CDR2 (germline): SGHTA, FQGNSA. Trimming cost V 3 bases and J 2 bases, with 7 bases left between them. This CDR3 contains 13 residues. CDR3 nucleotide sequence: TGTGCCAGCAGCTTTCTAACGCAAGAGACCCAGTACTTC. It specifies CASSFLTQETQYF.

The CDR3 sequence is CASSYSLRARVTEAFF. The DNA of the CDR3 is TGTGCCAGCAGTTATTCCCTCAGGGCCAGGGTCACTGAAGCTTTCTTT. The J gene is TRBJ1-1, the V gene TRBV6-5; maybe TRBD1 (5 bases). Germline V gene data show CDR1 as MNHEY and CDR2 as SVGAGI. The CDR3 extends over 16 amino acids. V gave up 3 bases and J gave up 4 bases, with 18 bases separating them.

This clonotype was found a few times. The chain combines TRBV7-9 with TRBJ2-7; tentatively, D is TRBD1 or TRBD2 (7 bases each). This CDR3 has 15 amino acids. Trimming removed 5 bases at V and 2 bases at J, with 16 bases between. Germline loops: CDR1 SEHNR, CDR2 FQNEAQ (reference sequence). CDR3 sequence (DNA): TGTGCCAGCAGCCCCCAGGGGGGGAACCCCTACGAGCAGTACTTC. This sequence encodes CASSPQGGNPYEQYF.

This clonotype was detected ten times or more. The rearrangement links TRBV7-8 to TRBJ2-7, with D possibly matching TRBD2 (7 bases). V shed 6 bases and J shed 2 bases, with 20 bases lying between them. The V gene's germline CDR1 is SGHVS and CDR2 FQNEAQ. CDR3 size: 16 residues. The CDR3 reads CASRSLGGQNPYEQYF. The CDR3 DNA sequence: TGTGCCAGCAGATCCTTGGGGGGGCAGAACCCCTACGAGCAGTACTTC.

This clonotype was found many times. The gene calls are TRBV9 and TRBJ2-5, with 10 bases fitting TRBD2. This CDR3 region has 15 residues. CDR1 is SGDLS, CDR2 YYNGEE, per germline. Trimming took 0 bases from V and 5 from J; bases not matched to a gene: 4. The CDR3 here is CASSVAPAGGETQYF. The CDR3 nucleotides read TGTGCCAGCAGCGTAGCACCAGCGGGAGGGGAGACCCAGTACTTC.

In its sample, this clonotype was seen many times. The chain's CDR3 is CAISGLAGVSDEQYF. Here the CDR3 DNA reads TGTGCCATCAGTGGACTAGCGGGAGTGAGCGACGAGCAGTACTTC. The chain employs TRBV10-3 and TRBJ2-7; 12 bases are a match to TRBD2. Per germline, CDR1 ENHRY and CDR2 SYGVKD. V was clipped by 4 bases and J by 5 bases; unmatched bases: 6. The length of the CDR3 is 15 residues.

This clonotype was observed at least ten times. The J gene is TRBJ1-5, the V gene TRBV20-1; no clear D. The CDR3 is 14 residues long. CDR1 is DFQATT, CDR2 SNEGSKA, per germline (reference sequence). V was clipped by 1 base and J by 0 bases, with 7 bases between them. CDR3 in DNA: TGCAGTGCTAGAGTCTCATATAGCAATCAGCCCCAGCATTTT. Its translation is CSARVSYSNQPQHF.

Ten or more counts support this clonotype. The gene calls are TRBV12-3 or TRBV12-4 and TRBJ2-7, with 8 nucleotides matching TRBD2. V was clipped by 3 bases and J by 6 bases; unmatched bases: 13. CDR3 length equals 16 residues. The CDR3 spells CASSFEVAGISSEQYF. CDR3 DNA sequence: TGTGCCAGCAGTTTCGAGGTAGCGGGAATCAGTTCCGAGCAGTACTTC.

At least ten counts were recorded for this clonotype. The CDR3 DNA follows: TGTGCCAGCAGCGAAGGAGGGAAGGGGCGGGAGAATCAGCCCCAGCATTTT. This gives the protein CASSEGGKGRENQPQHF. The chain joins TRBV6-2 or TRBV6-3 to TRBJ1-5; TRBD1 is a possible D gene (5 bases). Germline-derived CDR1 and CDR2 are MNHEY and SVGEGT. This CDR3 comprises 17 residues. V gave up 6 bases and J gave up 4 bases, with 22 bases separating them.

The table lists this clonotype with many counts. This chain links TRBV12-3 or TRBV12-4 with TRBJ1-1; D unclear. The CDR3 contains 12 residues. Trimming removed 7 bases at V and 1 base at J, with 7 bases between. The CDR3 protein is CASKRGNTEAFF. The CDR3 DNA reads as TGTGCCAGCAAACGGGGGAACACTGAAGCTTTCTTT.

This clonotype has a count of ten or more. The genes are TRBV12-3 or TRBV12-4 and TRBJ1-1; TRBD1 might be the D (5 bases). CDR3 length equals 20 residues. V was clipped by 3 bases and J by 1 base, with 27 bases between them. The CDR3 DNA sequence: TGTGCCAGCAGTTTTGTTATAGGGCCGGGGGTTGAAGAACCGAACACTGAAGCTTTCTTT. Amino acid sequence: CASSFVIGPGVEEPNTEAFF.

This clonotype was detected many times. CDR3 loop: CASSLDRNYEQYF. In DNA form, the CDR3 reads TGTGCCAGCAGTTTGGACAGAAACTACGAGCAGTACTTC. The genes are TRBV12-3 or TRBV12-4 and TRBJ2-7, with D maybe TRBD1 (6 bases). This CDR3 region has 13 residues. Deletions cut 3 bases from V and 3 bases from J, with 9 bases between.

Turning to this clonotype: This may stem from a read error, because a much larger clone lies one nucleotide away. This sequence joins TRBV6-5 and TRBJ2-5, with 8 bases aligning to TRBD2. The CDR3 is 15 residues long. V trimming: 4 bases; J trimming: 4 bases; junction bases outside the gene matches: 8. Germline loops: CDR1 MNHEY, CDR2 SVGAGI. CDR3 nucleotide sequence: TGTGCCAGCAGTTCGAGGGTAGCGGGAATAGAGACCCAGTACTTC. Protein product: CASSSRVAGIETQYF.